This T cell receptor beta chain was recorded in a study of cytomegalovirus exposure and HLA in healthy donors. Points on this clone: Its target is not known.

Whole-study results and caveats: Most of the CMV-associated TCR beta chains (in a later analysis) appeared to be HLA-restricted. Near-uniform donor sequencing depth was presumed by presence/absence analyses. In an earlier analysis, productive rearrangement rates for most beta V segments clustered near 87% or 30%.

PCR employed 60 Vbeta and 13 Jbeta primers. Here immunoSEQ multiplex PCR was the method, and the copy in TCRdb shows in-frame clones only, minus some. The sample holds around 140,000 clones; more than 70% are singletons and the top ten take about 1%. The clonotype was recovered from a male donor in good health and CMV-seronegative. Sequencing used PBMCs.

The CDR3 is CASSLERRHGYTF. In DNA, the CDR3 is TGTGCCAGCAGCTTGGAGCGACGGCATGGCTACACCTTC. The chain has TRBV5-6 and TRBJ1-2, with D unresolved. The germline V and J ends were trimmed by 0 bases and 6 bases, with 9 bases remaining between them. Per the germline V gene, CDR1 is SGHDT and CDR2 is YYEEEE. This CDR3 has 13 amino acids. Based on the CDR3 plus reference TRBV5-6 and TRBJ1-2, the full variable domain is DAGVTQSPTHLIKTRGQQVTLRCSPKSGHDTVSWYQQALGQGPQFIFQYYEEEERQRGNFPDRFSGHQFPNYSSELNVNALLLGDSALYLCASSLERRHGYTFGSGTRLTVV.